The next 22 T cell receptor beta chains were all read from a single sample in a study of identifying expanded T cells in peripheral blood. Using immunoSEQ multiplex PCR, the repertoire was profiled, and TCRdb retains in-frame clones only, with some absent. The data hold more than 75,000 clones, with roughly 86% observed a single time. The sequenced material came from blood. Source of these receptors: a person between 18 and 70 years old in good health.

This chain uses TRBV7-9 with TRBJ1-2; the match to TRBD1 covers 9 bases. CDR1 is SEHNR, CDR2 FQNEAQ, per germline (reference sequence). Germline trimming cut 4 bases from V and 7 bases from J; bases unmatched to any gene: 7. This CDR3 contains 14 residues. CDR3 loop: CASSSDRGSRGYTF. CDR3 nucleotide sequence: TGTGCCAGCAGCTCGGACAGGGGATCCCGTGGCTACACCTTC.

The chain is built from TRBV7-2 and TRBJ2-7; D uncertain. Germline loops: CDR1 SGHTA, CDR2 FQGNSA. V was pared by 0 bases and J by 5 bases, with 11 bases between. The CDR3 sequence is 14 residues long. The CDR3 DNA reads TGTGCCAGCAGCTTAGCGTCGCGCAGCCACGAGCAGTACTTC. Protein sequence: CASSLASRSHEQYF.

J is TRBJ1-3 and V is TRBV19, with 7 bases aligning to TRBD1. Germline assignment: CDR1 LNHDA and CDR2 SQIVND (reference sequence). V was clipped by 10 bases and J by 4 bases; unmatched bases: 13. This CDR3 comprises 15 residues. CDR3 residues: CATARQGQSGNTIYF. In DNA, the CDR3 is TGTGCCACCGCCAGACAGGGACAATCCGGAAACACCATATATTTT. Combining the CDR3 with reference TRBV19 and TRBJ1-3 gives the whole variable domain DGGITQSPKYLFRKEGQNVTLSCEQNLNHDAMYWYRQDPGQGLRLIYYSQIVNDFQKGDIAEGYSVSREKKESFPLTVTSAQKNPTAFYLCATARQGQSGNTIYFGEGSWLTVV.

The V call is TRBV4-3, the J call TRBJ2-3; D assignment may be TRBD1 or TRBD2 (5 bases each). The CDR3 totals 18 residues. V was shortened by 0 bases and J by 0 bases, with 16 bases between the two germline ends. From germline, CDR1 is LGHNA and CDR2 YSLEER. As DNA, the CDR3 is TGCGCCAGCAGCCAAGAGAGGGGTTTTGGGGAAAGCACAGATACGCAGTATTTT. It encodes CASSQERGFGESTDTQYF.

The rearrangement joins TRBV5-6 to TRBJ1-3; D unclear. The CDR3 runs 13 residues. Germline loops: CDR1 SGHDT, CDR2 YYEEEE. V gave up 2 bases and J gave up 10 bases, with 13 bases separating them. In DNA, the CDR3 is TGTGCCAGCAGCTTTCCCGACTCGAGAACCATATATTTT. As protein: CASSFPDSRTIYF.

The chain has TRBV6-5 and TRBJ1-1; 9 nucleotides agree with TRBD1. The CDR3 is 15 amino acids. Looked up from germline, CDR1 is MNHEY and CDR2 is SVGAGI. The V segment lost 7 bases and the J segment 4 bases; nucleotides outside the gene matches: 10. The CDR3 region is CASKVNKDRGTEAFF. Written as DNA, the CDR3 is TGTGCCAGCAAAGTAAACAAGGACAGGGGCACTGAAGCTTTCTTT.

The CDR3: CASSRGQSAYGYTF. The CDR3 coding sequence is TGTGCCAGCAGCAGGGGACAGTCCGCCTATGGCTACACCTTC. J is TRBJ1-2 and V is TRBV6-5; 7 bases match TRBD1. CDR1 and CDR2 (germline): MNHEY, SVGAGI. The CDR3 spans 14 residues. The V gene end was trimmed by 6 bases and the J gene end by 4 bases; junction bases not matched to a gene: 8.

The chain joins TRBV6-5 to TRBJ1-3; D not certain. The CDR3 contains 14 residues. Trimming removed 5 bases from V and 1 base from J, with 9 bases in between. In germline, CDR1 is MNHEY, CDR2 SVGAGI. CDR3 nucleotides: TGTGCCAGCAGTCCCGAACTATCTGGAAACACCATATATTTT. As protein: CASSPELSGNTIYF.

This chain links TRBV2 with TRBJ2-7; a possible D gene is TRBD1 (5 bases). Germline CDR1 SNHLY, CDR2 FYNNEI. Trimming left V 4 bases short and J 2 bases short, with 9 bases between. The CDR3 is 13 amino acids. The CDR3 region is CASSATATYEQYF. CDR3 bases: TGTGCCAGCAGTGCGACAGCAACCTACGAGCAGTACTTC.

J is TRBJ2-3 and V is TRBV4-1, with a tentative D call TRBD2 (6 bases). The V end was cut by 2 bases, the J end by 3 bases, with 15 bases between. Looked up from germline, CDR1 is MGHRA and CDR2 is YSYEKL. This CDR3 spans 16 amino acids. CDR3 DNA: TGCGCCAGCAGCCAATCGACACTCGGGGGAACAGATACGCAGTATTTT. It is translated as CASSQSTLGGTDTQYF.

The gene calls are TRBV7-2 and TRBJ1-1, with D hard to call. Germline assignment: CDR1 SGHTA and CDR2 FQGNSA. Trimming took 6 bases from V and 1 from J, leaving 9 bases between them. This CDR3 contains 13 residues. The CDR3 here is CASRVSGNTEAFF. CDR3 DNA: TGTGCCAGCAGGGTGAGTGGGAACACTGAAGCTTTCTTT.

The J gene is TRBJ2-1, the V gene TRBV2; 10 positions agree with TRBD1. CDR1 and CDR2 from the germline V gene are SNHLY and FYNNEI. The CDR3 spans 14 residues. V lost 6 bases to trimming and J lost 8 bases; unmatched junction nucleotides: 7. CDR3 sequence: CASSAGQGYDEQFF. CDR3 DNA: TGTGCCAGCAGCGCGGGACAGGGGTACGATGAGCAGTTCTTC. Filled out from reference TRBV2 and TRBJ2-1, the complete variable domain reads EPEVTQTPSHQVTQMGQEVILRCVPISNHLYFYWYRQILGQKVEFLVSFYNNEISEKSEIFDDQFSVERPDGSNFTLKIRSTKLEDSAMYFCASSAGQGYDEQFFGPGTRLTVL.

V gene TRBV30 combines with J gene TRBJ2-6, with TRBD1 as a possible D gene (6 bases). The CDR3 extends over 14 amino acids. Germline V gene sequence: CDR1 GTSNPN, CDR2 SVGIG (reference sequence). Trimming removed 5 bases at V and 2 bases at J, with 10 bases between. The CDR3 region is CAWATGPGANVLTF. For the CDR3, the DNA is TGTGCCTGGGCGACAGGACCTGGGGCCAACGTCCTGACTTTC.

The chain recombines TRBV5-1 with TRBJ2-2; D remains unclear. The germline CDR1 and CDR2 sequences are SGHRS and YFSETQ. The CDR3 length is 11 residues. Trimming took off 3 bases at V and 6 bases at J, with 3 bases between the two ends. The CDR3 sequence is CASSSPGELFF. CDR3 nucleotides: TGCGCCAGCAGCTCCCCCGGGGAGCTGTTTTTT.

Points on this clone: The same CDR3 arises from other DNA sequences in this sample as well. The chain couples TRBV18 to TRBJ1-2; 7 bases align to TRBD1. The CDR3 runs 13 residues. After removal of 2 bases from V and 3 bases from J, the junction contained 0 bases not matched to a gene. The germline gives CDR1 KGHSH, CDR2 LQKENI. CDR3 sequence reads: CASSPDRDYGYTF. In nucleotides, the CDR3 is TGTGCCAGCTCACCAGACAGGGACTATGGCTACACCTTC.

V gene TRBV13 combines with J gene TRBJ2-7; 7 nucleotides agree with TRBD1. The V and J ends lost 1 base and 5 bases, in that order; junction bases with no gene match: 8. The germline gives CDR1 PRHDT, CDR2 FYEKMQ (reference sequence). The CDR3 runs to 15 residues. CDR3 sequence reads: CASSLVRGRGNEQYF. The CDR3 coding sequence is TGTGCCAGCAGCTTAGTGAGGGGCAGGGGGAACGAGCAGTACTTC.

The rearrangement joins TRBV7-6 to TRBJ2-3, with 10 bases aligning to TRBD2. This CDR3 has 19 residues. Germline V gene lookup returns CDR1 SGHVS and CDR2 FNYEAQ. V was pared by 3 bases and J by 1 base, with 13 bases of the junction left unmatched. The CDR3: CASSLKLAGSARGTDTQYF. The DNA for the CDR3 is TGTGCCAGCAGCTTGAAACTAGCGGGGTCCGCGCGGGGCACAGATACGCAGTATTTT.

This chain connects TRBV6-5 to TRBJ1-1; D gene ambiguous. Germline V gives CDR1 MNHEY, CDR2 SVGAGI. V lost 6 bases to trimming and J lost 1 base, with 15 bases between them. The CDR3 runs to 15 residues. As DNA, the CDR3 is TGTGCCAGCAGGATCGGGCCGACCCAGAACACTGAAGCTTTCTTT. It codes for CASRIGPTQNTEAFF.

V gene TRBV11-2 combines with J gene TRBJ1-1; D remains unclear. Germline V lookup: CDR1 SGHAT, CDR2 FQNNGV. Between the trimmed V and J ends, which lost 3 bases and 6 bases, there was a span of 5 bases. The length of the CDR3 is 11 residues. The CDR3 reads CASSFKAEAFF. The CDR3 DNA reads as TGTGCCAGCAGCTTTAAGGCTGAAGCTTTCTTT.

The V and J genes are TRBV5-1 and TRBJ2-2; 7 nucleotides agree with TRBD1. The CDR3 length is 15 residues. Germline CDR1 SGHRS, CDR2 YFSETQ. With V trimmed by 2 bases and J by 6 bases, 7 bases remained unmatched. The CDR3 is CASSFRQGTSGELFF. In DNA form, the CDR3 reads TGCGCCAGCAGCTTCCGACAGGGTACCTCCGGGGAGCTGTTTTTT.

A few counts support this clone. This sequence joins TRBV2 and TRBJ1-3; D not resolved. The germline CDR1 and CDR2 sequences are SNHLY and FYNNEI. V gave up 8 bases and J gave up 8 bases, with 13 bases separating them. The CDR3 is made up of 12 amino acids. CDR3 DNA: TGTGCCAGCGCGGGGATGGTGGACACCATATATTTT. Translated: CASAGMVDTIYF.

This clone has only one observation. The J gene is TRBJ2-1, the V gene TRBV7-2; no clear D gene. Germline loops: CDR1 SGHTA, CDR2 FQGNSA. The CDR3 consists of 16 residues. Trimming pared 4 bases from V and 1 base from J, leaving 14 bases between. CDR3 bases: TGTGCCAGCAGCTCGGTCCTGGAGTATTCCTACAATGAGCAGTTCTTC. Translation gives CASSSVLEYSYNEQFF.